A single sample gave rise to the 8 T cell receptor beta chains below, sequenced in a study of T cells in Graves' hyperthyroidism and ophthalmopathy. RNA transcripts provided the source from which TCR beta CDR3 regions were amplified. The TCR CDR3 was amplified in a first-round RT-PCR using the HTBI primer set. TCRdb re-called the multiplex PCR reads through MiXCR, storing one row per CDR3 protein. The table has roughly 570,000 distinct CDR3 sequences, about 43% seen once. The sequenced sample was peripheral blood or thyroid tissue (not recorded which). Every receptor here comes from an adult woman with Graves' disease, either hyperthyroidism or ophthalmopathy (not recorded which).

This clonotype has at least ten counts. The chain employs TRBV12-3 or TRBV12-4 and TRBJ1-1; D remains ambiguous. Trimming pared 0 bases from V and 0 bases from J, leaving 8 bases between. The CDR3 is made up of 15 amino acids. CDR3 region: CASSLAVRLNTEAFF. The CDR3 region has the DNA TGTGCCAGCAGTTTAGCCGTCAGGTTGAACACTGAAGCTTTCTTT.

V and J are TRBV6-5 and TRBJ2-7, with D possibly being TRBD1 or TRBD2 (5 bases each). The CDR3 contains 13 residues. V lost 3 bases and J 7 bases, leaving 13 bases between the germline ends. Per germline, CDR1 MNHEY and CDR2 SVGAGI. DNA for the CDR3: TGTGCCAGCAGTTATCAGGGAGCTGGGGAGCAGTACTTC. This gives the protein CASSYQGAGEQYF.

This clonotype has at least ten counts. The rearrangement uses TRBV4-1 and TRBJ1-1; 12 bases agree with TRBD1. This CDR3 is built from 17 residues. J lost 3 bases, V lost 4 bases, and 9 bases had no gene match. Germline-derived CDR1 and CDR2 are MGHRA and YSYEKL. CDR3 sequence reads: CASSPWGTGGLYTEAFF. The CDR3, as DNA: TGCGCCAGCAGCCCCTGGGGGACAGGGGGCCTGTACACTGAAGCTTTCTTT.

The chain employs TRBV7-2 and TRBJ2-7; 8 nucleotides line up with TRBD1. The ends lost 6 bases at V and 3 bases at J; junction bases unmatched: 7. The CDR3 covers 14 residues. Germline V gene sequence: CDR1 SGHTA, CDR2 FQGNSA. CDR3 sequence (DNA): TGTGCCAGCAGTTCCAATGACAGGGGCTACGAGCAGTACTTC. This sequence encodes CASSSNDRGYEQYF. Supplemented by reference TRBV7-2 and TRBJ2-7, the full variable domain reads GAGVSQSPSNKVTEKGKDVELRCDPISGHTALYWYRQSLGQGLEFLIYFQGNSAPDKSGLPSDRFSAERTGGSVSTLTIQRTQQEDSAVYLCASSSNDRGYEQYFGPGTRLTVT.

On this clonotype itself: The junction and the germline gene differ at one end; a read error may be behind it. The chain combines TRBV7-3 with TRBJ1-2; D is unclear. Germline V gene sequence: CDR1 SGHTA, CDR2 FQGTGA. The CDR3 covers 13 residues. CDR3 residues: CASSQDYGRGYTF. The CDR3 DNA follows: TGCGCCAGCAGCCAAGATTACGGGAGAGGCTACACCTTC.

This clonotype has a count of ten or more. The chain couples TRBV10-3 to TRBJ2-2; D is ambiguous. Germline V lookup: CDR1 ENHRY, CDR2 SYGVKD. V was trimmed by 0 bases and J by 0 bases, leaving 8 bases between them. The CDR3 totals 16 residues. Written as DNA, the CDR3 is TGTGCCATCAGTGAGTCTGAATTACCGAACACCGGGGAGCTGTTTTTT. It translates to CAISESELPNTGELFF.

This clonotype appeared a few times. The rearrangement links TRBV2 to TRBJ1-4; D possibly corresponds to TRBD1 (6 bases). The V gene's germline CDR1 is SNHLY and CDR2 FYNNEI. This CDR3 contains 14 residues. Trimming took 6 bases from V and 5 from J, leaving 13 bases between them. CDR3 sequence reads: CASRRDRPNEKLFF. For the CDR3, the DNA is TGTGCCAGCAGGAGAGACAGGCCCAATGAAAAACTGTTTTTT.

As to this clonotype: This likely comes from a read error, as the CDR3 has no conserved phenylalanine or tryptophan at its end. The rearrangement uses TRBV29-1 and TRBJ1-2; no clear D gene. Germline values: CDR1 SQVTM, CDR2 ANQGSEA. The CDR3 sequence is 12 residues long. Deletions cut 2 bases from V and 5 bases from J, with 9 bases between. As DNA, the CDR3 is TGCAGCGTTGAATTTAGAGAGTATGGCTACACCCTC. It is translated as CSVEFREYGYTL.